The present T cell receptor (beta chain) was sequenced within a study of T-cell memory formation after mild COVID-19. On the study more broadly: TCR clusters were mostly confined to one donor each.

Germline V lookup: CDR1 LGHNA, CDR2 YSLEER. The CDR3 covers 16 residues. The V segment lost 1 base and the J segment 6 bases; nucleotides outside the gene matches: 7. 5'RACE with constant-segment primers built TCRalpha and TCRbeta cDNA libraries with UMIs. TCRdb re-called the 5' RACE reads with MiXCR, one entry per CDR3 protein. The repertoire includes around 450,000 distinct CDR3 sequences, approximately 20% of them detected once, and around 9.2% sits in the top ten. Material: PBMCs or a T cell subset sorted from them (not recorded which). The chain uses TRBV4-3 and TRBJ2-1; 9 nucleotides align to TRBD2. The TCR was taken from an adult woman who had mild COVID-19 (a few samples of this study predate the infection). Cell type and time point are not known. CDR3 loop: CASSQVLGLAANEQFF. The CDR3 bases are TGCGCCAGCAGCCAAGTCCTGGGACTAGCAGCCAATGAGCAGTTCTTC.